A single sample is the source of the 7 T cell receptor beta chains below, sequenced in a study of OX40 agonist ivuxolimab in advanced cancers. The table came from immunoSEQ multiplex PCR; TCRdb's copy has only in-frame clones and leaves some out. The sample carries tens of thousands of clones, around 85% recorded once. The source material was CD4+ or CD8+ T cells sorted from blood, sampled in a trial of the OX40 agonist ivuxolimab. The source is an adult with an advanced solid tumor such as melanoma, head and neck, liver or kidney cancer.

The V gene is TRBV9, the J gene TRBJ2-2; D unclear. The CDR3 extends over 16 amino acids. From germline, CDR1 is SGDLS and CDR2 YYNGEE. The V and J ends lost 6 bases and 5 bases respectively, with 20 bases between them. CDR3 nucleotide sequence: TGTGCCAGCAACCCCCATGCTGGGGTGTGGACCGGGGAGCTGTTTTTT. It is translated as CASNPHAGVWTGELFF.

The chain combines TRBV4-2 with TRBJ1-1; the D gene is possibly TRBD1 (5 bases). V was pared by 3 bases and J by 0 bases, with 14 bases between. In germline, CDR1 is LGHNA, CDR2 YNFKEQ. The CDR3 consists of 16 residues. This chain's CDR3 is CASSQGPLVMNTEAFF. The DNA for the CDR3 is TGTGCCAGCAGCCAGGGGCCGTTGGTTATGAACACTGAAGCTTTCTTT.

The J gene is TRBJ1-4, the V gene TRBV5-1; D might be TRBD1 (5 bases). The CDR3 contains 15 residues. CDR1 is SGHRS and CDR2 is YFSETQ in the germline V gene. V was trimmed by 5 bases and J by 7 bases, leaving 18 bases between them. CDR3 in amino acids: CASRSEGFRFEKLFF. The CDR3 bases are TGCGCCAGCAGGTCTGAGGGGTTCAGGTTTGAAAAACTGTTTTTT.

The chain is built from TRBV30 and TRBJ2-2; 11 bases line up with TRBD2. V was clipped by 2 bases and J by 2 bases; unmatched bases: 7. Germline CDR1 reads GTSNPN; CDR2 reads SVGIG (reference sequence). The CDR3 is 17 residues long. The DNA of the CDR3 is TGTGCCTGGAGTTCCGGGACTAGCGGATTTAACACCGGGGAGCTGTTTTTT. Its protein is CAWSSGTSGFNTGELFF.

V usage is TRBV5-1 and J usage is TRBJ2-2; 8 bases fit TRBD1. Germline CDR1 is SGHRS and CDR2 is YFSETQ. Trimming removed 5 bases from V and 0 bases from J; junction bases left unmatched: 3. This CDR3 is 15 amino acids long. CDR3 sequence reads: CASRVDRANTGELFF. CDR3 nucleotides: TGCGCCAGCAGGGTGGACAGGGCGAACACCGGGGAGCTGTTTTTT.

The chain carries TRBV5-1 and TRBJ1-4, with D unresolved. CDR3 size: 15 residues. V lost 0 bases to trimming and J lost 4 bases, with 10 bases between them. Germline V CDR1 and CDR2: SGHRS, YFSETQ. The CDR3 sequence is CASSLEWTLNEKLFF. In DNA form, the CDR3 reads TGCGCCAGCAGCTTGGAATGGACCCTTAATGAAAAACTGTTTTTT.

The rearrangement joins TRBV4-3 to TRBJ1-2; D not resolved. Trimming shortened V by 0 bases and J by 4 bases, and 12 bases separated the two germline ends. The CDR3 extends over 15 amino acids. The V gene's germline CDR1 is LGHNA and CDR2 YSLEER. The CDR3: CASSQDTDRIYGYTF. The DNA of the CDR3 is TGCGCCAGCAGCCAAGATACGGACCGGATCTATGGCTACACCTTC.